What follows describes a single TCR beta chain. Its target is unknown. The assay was immunoSEQ multiplex PCR, and TCRdb's table has in-frame clones only and misses some. The data contain 20,000 to 25,000 clones, approximately 90% of them seen just once; the ten biggest clones take up approximately 2.4%. This entry comes from a study of multiple sclerosis patients with progressive multifocal leukoencephalopathy. Regarding the study as a whole: Less diverse TRB repertoires were suggested in most PML patients. TRBV and TRBJ usage showed no common pattern when PML developed.

Time point here: about a year of natalizumab therapy. All patients had prior interferon beta, and all PML patients were female. T1 and T2 blood were collected at 6 and 12 months of natalizumab. J gave up 3 bases and V 3 bases, and 2 bases lay outside the gene matches. Germline V gene sequence: CDR1 SGDLS, CDR2 YYNGEE. The CDR3 extends over 15 amino acids. The chain uses TRBV9 and TRBJ2-3, with 12 bases lining up with TRBD2. Sequenced material: PBMCs, taken from a patient treated with natalizumab. The origin of this receptor is a man younger than 45 with multiple sclerosis. The CDR3 protein is CASSGGTSGTDTQYF. The CDR3 nucleotides read TGTGCCAGCAGCGGCGGGACTAGCGGGACAGATACGCAGTATTTT.